The sequence of this TCR beta chain was determined in a study of T cell responses to AZD1222 COVID-19 vaccine. The CDR3 spans 13 residues. Germline CDR1 is KGHDR and CDR2 is SFDVKD. Trimming pared 10 bases from V and 4 bases from J, leaving 15 bases between. TCRdb's copy holds only in-frame clones and misses some; the assay was immunoSEQ multiplex PCR. This sample has approximately 190,000 clones, with roughly 92% found just once. The TCR originated in an adult who received the AZD1222 COVID-19 vaccine. This material consisted of peripheral blood, taken 28 days after the second AZD1222 dose. The J gene is TRBJ2-5, the V gene TRBV24-1, with D perhaps TRBD2 (6 bases). As DNA, the CDR3 is TGTGCCACGTCAAGCGGGCTCCCAGAGACCCAGTACTTC. Translated: CATSSGLPETQYF.